Shown below are 20 T cell receptor beta chains from a single sample sequenced in a study of T-cell memory formation after mild COVID-19. TCRdb called the 5' RACE reads again in MiXCR, with one record for every CDR3 protein. The profile shows 350,000 to 400,000 distinct CDR3 sequences, around 21% of them singletons. Input material: PBMCs or a T cell subset sorted from them (not recorded which). The source is an adult woman who had mild COVID-19 (a few samples of this study predate the infection). Cell type and time point are not known.

CDR3 sequence reads: CASSEQQRTEAFF. In nucleotides, the CDR3 is TGTGCCAGCAGTGAACAACAGCGCACTGAAGCTTTCTTT. The chain carries TRBV6-1 and TRBJ1-1; no clear D. Germline values: CDR1 MNHNS, CDR2 SASEGT. This CDR3 is built from 13 residues. V was pared by 2 bases and J by 4 bases, with 8 bases between.

The chain links TRBV9 to TRBJ2-7; 12 nucleotides line up with TRBD2. The J segment lost 4 bases and the V segment lost 3 bases, leaving 5 bases of the junction unmatched. Germline CDR1 SGDLS, CDR2 YYNGEE. This CDR3 is 15 amino acids long. CDR3 sequence reads: CASSALAGGPYEQYF. DNA of the CDR3: TGTGCCAGCAGCGCCCTAGCGGGGGGGCCATACGAGCAGTACTTC.

The chain carries TRBV5-1 and TRBJ2-3; D possibly corresponds to TRBD2 (6 bases). Germline CDR1 is SGHRS and CDR2 is YFSETQ. V lost 4 bases and J 4 bases, leaving 19 bases between the germline ends. The length of the CDR3 is 16 residues. The CDR3 region has the DNA TGCGCCAGCAGCCCGCTGACTAGTTCGTCCGCAGATACGCAGTATTTT. This codes for CASSPLTSSSADTQYF.

In DNA, the CDR3 is TGTGCCATCAGTGAGGAAGAGACCCAGTACTTC. Protein sequence: CAISEEETQYF. The chain employs TRBV10-3 and TRBJ2-5; no reliable D call. This CDR3 spans 11 amino acids. V dropped 2 bases and J dropped 3 bases, with 1 base sitting between them. The germline CDR1 and CDR2 sequences are ENHRY and SYGVKD.

This sequence joins TRBV6-2 or TRBV6-3 and TRBJ2-1; TRBD2 aligns across 8 bases. The length of the CDR3 is 14 residues. Germline CDR1 MNHEY, CDR2 SVGEGT. V trimming: 5 bases; J trimming: 7 bases; junction bases outside the gene matches: 7. CDR3 residues: CASSRSGSGNEQFF. DNA for the CDR3: TGTGCCAGCAGTCGGAGCGGGAGCGGTAATGAGCAGTTCTTC.

This chain uses TRBV27 with TRBJ2-7; 8 bases match TRBD2. Germline CDR1 and CDR2: MNHEY and SMNVEV (reference sequence). The CDR3 has 15 amino acids. V lost 3 bases to trimming and J lost 1 base; unmatched junction nucleotides: 5. The CDR3 sequence is CASSFSSGRSYEQYF. CDR3 nucleotide sequence: TGTGCCAGCAGTTTTAGCAGCGGGAGATCCTACGAGCAGTACTTC.

The V gene is TRBV9, the J gene TRBJ2-6; D not certain. Trimming cost V 2 bases and J 2 bases, with 2 bases left between them. The CDR3 consists of 13 residues. The germline V gene encodes CDR1 SGDLS and CDR2 YYNGEE. In DNA form, the CDR3 reads TGTGCCAGCAGCGTCCCTGGGGCCAACGTCCTGACTTTC. This translates into CASSVPGANVLTF. Using reference TRBV9 and TRBJ2-6 for the parts outside the CDR3, the full variable domain is DSGVTQTPKHLITATGQRVTLRCSPRSGDLSVYWYQQSLDQGLQFLIQYYNGEERAKGNILERFSAQQFPDLHSELNLSSLELGDSALYFCASSVPGANVLTFGAGSRLTVL.

This clonotype came up a few times. The chain employs TRBV7-6 and TRBJ2-7; TRBD2 agrees at 7 bases. This CDR3 contains 16 residues. From germline, CDR1 is SGHVS and CDR2 FNYEAQ. The trim removed 5 bases at V and 3 bases at J, leaving 13 bases unmatched. Here the CDR3 DNA reads TGTGCCAGCAGCCCCGAGGCCAGCGGGGCAAACTACGAGCAGTACTTC. It is translated as CASSPEASGANYEQYF.

The chain uses TRBV27 and TRBJ1-6; 8 bases map to TRBD1. Germline V gene sequence: CDR1 MNHEY, CDR2 SMNVEV (reference sequence). Germline trimming cut 0 bases from V and 7 bases from J; bases unmatched to any gene: 2. CDR3 size: 15 residues. The CDR3: CASSLSGTGNSPLHF. DNA of the CDR3: TGTGCCAGCAGTTTATCCGGGACAGGAAATTCACCCCTCCACTTT.

This chain's CDR3 is CAWSVSSGGAHTQYF. As DNA, the CDR3 is TGTGCCTGGAGTGTATCCAGCGGGGGAGCACATACGCAGTATTTT. V and J are TRBV30 and TRBJ2-3; the match to TRBD2 covers 8 bases. This CDR3 is 15 amino acids long. The trim removed 0 bases at V and 7 bases at J, leaving 9 bases unmatched. Germline V gene lookup returns CDR1 GTSNPN and CDR2 SVGIG (reference sequence).

This clonotype was counted a few times. This chain connects TRBV12-3 or TRBV12-4 to TRBJ2-2; possibly TRBD2 for D (5 bases). Trimming took off 5 bases at V and 0 bases at J, with 16 bases between the two ends. This CDR3 has 17 residues. CDR3 DNA: TGTGCCAGCAGTCCTCACGCGGGCCAGACGAACACCGGGGAGCTGTTTTTT. This encodes CASSPHAGQTNTGELFF.

The chain has TRBV20-1 and TRBJ2-3; TRBD2 matches 9 bases. Germline assignment: CDR1 DFQATT and CDR2 SNEGSKA (reference sequence). After removal of 1 base from V and 3 bases from J, the junction contained 8 bases not matched to a gene. The CDR3 loop spans 16 amino acids. The CDR3 here is CSARGGLASLTDTQYF. The CDR3, as DNA: TGCAGTGCTAGAGGGGGACTAGCAAGTTTGACAGATACGCAGTATTTT.

There are many counts of this clonotype. The CDR3 region is CASSLEAIHTQYF. The DNA for the CDR3 is TGTGCCAGCAGCTTAGAGGCGATCCATACGCAGTATTTT. The chain employs TRBV7-2 and TRBJ2-3; D unclear. Germline V gene lookup returns CDR1 SGHTA and CDR2 FQGNSA. Trimming took 1 base from V and 7 from J, leaving 9 bases between them. The CDR3 contains 13 residues.

In this sample, this clonotype turned up a few times. V is TRBV5-6 and J is TRBJ2-1; 10 bases map to TRBD2. Trimming took 2 bases from V and 4 from J; bases not matched to a gene: 6. The CDR3 length is 16 residues. Germline lookup yields CDR1 SGHDT and CDR2 YYEEEE. The CDR3 reads CASSLKTSGYYNEQFF. The DNA of the CDR3 is TGTGCCAGCAGCTTAAAGACTAGCGGGTATTACAATGAGCAGTTCTTC.

V is TRBV24-1 and J is TRBJ2-3, with D maybe TRBD1 (5 bases). Germline CDR1 KGHDR, CDR2 SFDVKD. The CDR3 has 15 amino acids. Trimming took 0 bases from V and 0 from J, leaving 6 bases between them. CDR3 loop: CATSDLKGSTDTQYF. For the CDR3, the DNA is TGTGCCACCAGTGATTTGAAGGGGAGCACAGATACGCAGTATTTT.

This clonotype was seen at least ten times. The J gene is TRBJ2-3, the V gene TRBV7-9; tentatively, D is TRBD1 (6 bases). Germline values: CDR1 SEHNR, CDR2 FQNEAQ (reference sequence). This CDR3 has 14 residues. V shed 6 bases and J shed 4 bases, with 14 bases lying between them. The CDR3 reads CASSPQGRADTQYF. The CDR3 DNA is TGTGCCAGCAGTCCACAGGGAAGGGCAGATACGCAGTATTTT. The full variable domain, in which reference TRBV7-9 and TRBJ2-3 provide the parts outside the CDR3, is DTGVSQNPRHKITKRGQNVTFRCDPISEHNRLYWYRQTLGQGPEFLTYFQNEAQLEKSRLLSDRFSAERPKGSFSTLEIQRTEQGDSAMYLCASSPQGRADTQYFGPGTRLTVL.

There are a few counts of this clonotype. The chain links TRBV2 to TRBJ1-1, with a possible D match to TRBD1 (5 bases). Between the trimmed V and J ends, which lost 2 bases and 6 bases, there was a span of 13 bases. The length of the CDR3 is 14 residues. Germline V gene sequence: CDR1 SNHLY, CDR2 FYNNEI. CDR3 in DNA: TGTGCCAGCAGTGAATTCAGACAGACCTCTGAAGCTTTCTTT. It codes for CASSEFRQTSEAFF.

This chain links TRBV5-1 with TRBJ2-1; TRBD1 might be the D (5 bases). V shed 0 bases and J shed 5 bases, with 9 bases lying between them. CDR3 length: 14 residues. Per the germline V gene, CDR1 is SGHRS and CDR2 is YFSETQ. In DNA form, the CDR3 reads TGCGCCAGCAGCTTGGGCGAAGGGGACAATGAGCAGTTCTTC. Its protein is CASSLGEGDNEQFF. Using reference TRBV5-1 and TRBJ2-1 for the parts outside the CDR3, the full variable domain is KAGVTQTPRYLIKTRGQQVTLSCSPISGHRSVSWYQQTPGQGLQFLFEYFSETQRNKGNFPGRFSGRQFSNSRSEMNVSTLELGDSALYLCASSLGEGDNEQFFGPGTRLTVL.

This clonotype was seen only a few times. The chain has TRBV21-1 and TRBJ2-5; the listed D gene, TRBD1, was not tested against the DNA. TRBV21-1 is assigned pseudogene status. The CDR3 totals 14 residues. The CDR3 region is CASPQGTGKETQYF. The CDR3 DNA follows: TGTGCCAGTCCTCAAGGGACAGGGAAAGAGACCCAGTACTTC.

V gene TRBV4-2 combines with J gene TRBJ2-6, with TRBD1 matching 8 bases. After removal of 3 bases from V and 0 bases from J, the junction contained 4 bases not matched to a gene. This CDR3 contains 17 residues. Germline V lookup: CDR1 LGHNA, CDR2 YNFKEQ. CDR3 loop: CASSHGTGSSGANVLTF. For the CDR3, the DNA is TGTGCCAGCAGCCATGGGACAGGCAGCTCTGGGGCCAACGTCCTGACTTTC.